A selection of T cell receptor beta chains follows, all from one sample in a study of T cells in Graves' hyperthyroidism and ophthalmopathy. TCRdb processed the multiplex PCR reads anew with MiXCR; each CDR3 protein has one entry. Of more than 300,000 distinct CDR3 sequences listed, about 18% are singletons. Sequences were obtained from blood. These receptors were collected from a young woman with Graves' hyperthyroidism that later progressed to Graves' ophthalmopathy. Each CDR3 is given with its conserved first and last residue. The order of the fields is clone size, CDR3 length, V gene, D gene, J gene, CDR3 protein, CDR3 DNA. A D gene is named only where the DNA matches it firmly. Rows give clone size only sometimes, using once, few, many, or a class for an expanded clone.

.	14	TRBV28	TRBD1	TRBJ1-1	CASSWWTGRSEAFF	TGTGCCAGCAGTTGGTGGACAGGGCGGTCTGAAGCTTTCTTT
many	17	TRBV5-8	.	TRBJ2-3	CASSLRGGQGSTDTQYF	TGTGCCAGCAGCTTGAGGGGCGGGCAGGGCAGCACAGATACGCAGTATTTT
many	16	TRBV25-1	.	TRBJ1-4	CASSEYGAEGKEKLFF	TGTGCCAGCAGTGAATACGGGGCCGAGGGGAAGGAAAAACTGTTTTTT
many	16	TRBV11-2	.	TRBJ1-3	CASSPNGLKLGNTIYF	TGTGCCAGCAGCCCTAATGGACTCAAACTCGGAAACACCATATATTTT
.	14	TRBV6-2/TRBV6-3	TRBD1	TRBJ2-7	CASSYSRTGYEQYF	TGTGCCAGCAGTTACTCCCGGACAGGATACGAGCAGTACTTC
many	19	TRBV6-1	.	TRBJ2-6	CASSEALSLRRSGANVLTF	TGTGCCAGCAGTGAAGCGTTATCTCTCCGGCGCTCTGGGGCCAACGTCCTGACTTTC
few	16	TRBV19	TRBD2	TRBJ2-2	CASSITSGRSSGELFF	TGTGCCAGTAGTATTACTAGCGGGAGATCGTCCGGGGAGCTGTTTTTT
many	14	TRBV20-1	TRBD1	TRBJ2-7	CSASVQGFSYEQYF	TGCAGTGCTAGTGTACAGGGGTTCTCCTACGAGCAGTACTTC
many	13	TRBV27	.	TRBJ2-7	CASSYLTGGEQYF	TGTGCCAGCAGTTACTTGACAGGTGGTGAGCAGTACTTC
.	15	TRBV7-9	.	TRBJ1-4	CASSLEEGVNEKLFF	TGTGCCAGCAGCTTAGAAGAGGGGGTTAATGAAAAACTGTTTTTT
.	15	TRBV29-1	.	TRBJ2-3	CSVDKIAASTDTQYF	TGCAGCGTCGATAAAATAGCGGCTAGCACAGATACGCAGTATTTT
many	15	TRBV27	.	TRBJ1-6	CASSLGRTKNSPLHF	TGTGCCAGCAGTTTAGGACGGACCAAAAATTCACCCCTCCACTTT
many	12	TRBV29-1	.	TRBJ2-5	CSVEYGQETQYF	TGCAGCGTTGAGTACGGTCAGGAGACCCAGTACTTC
many	16	TRBV10-3	.	TRBJ1-2	CAISDGRGAVDYGYTF	TGTGCCATCAGTGACGGACGAGGGGCGGTTGACTATGGCTACACCTTC
.	15	TRBV9	TRBD1	TRBJ1-5	CASSATDREGQPQHF	TGTGCCAGCAGCGCCACAGACAGGGAGGGTCAGCCCCAGCATTTT
.	15	TRBV27	TRBD2	TRBJ2-3	CASRYSGSSTDTQYF	TGTGCCAGCAGATATAGCGGGTCTAGCACAGATACGCAGTATTTT
few	13	TRBV15	.	TRBJ1-5	CATSRQGNQPQHF	TGTGCCACCAGCAGACAGGGGAATCAGCCCCAGCATTTT
many	14	TRBV7-9	.	TRBJ1-4	CASSFASANEKLFF	TGTGCCAGCAGCTTTGCGTCGGCTAATGAAAAACTGTTTTTT
.	16	TRBV2	TRBD2	TRBJ2-5	CASSGGTSGSIETQYF	TGTGCCAGCAGTGGAGGGACTAGCGGGAGTATTGAGACCCAGTACTTC
many	14	TRBV28	.	TRBJ1-2	CASSFYDSFYGYTF	TGTGCCAGCAGTTTCTACGACAGTTTCTATGGCTACACCTTC
few	15	TRBV9	.	TRBJ2-5	CASSVDAVRGETQYF	TGTGCCAGCAGCGTAGACGCGGTCAGGGGAGAGACCCAGTACTTC
many	16	TRBV20-1	TRBD2	TRBJ2-5	CSARDSWTSGEETQYF	TGCAGTGCTAGAGATTCGTGGACTAGCGGGGAGGAGACCCAGTACTTC
many	14	TRBV19	.	TRBJ1-2	CASSPAHRVGGYTF	TGTGCCAGTAGTCCGGCACACAGGGTCGGTGGCTACACCTTC
.	15	TRBV20-1	TRBD2	TRBJ2-5	CSATPGLARQETQYF	TGCAGTGCTACTCCGGGACTAGCGAGGCAAGAGACCCAGTACTTC
many	14	TRBV7-9	.	TRBJ2-3	CASRLRVGADTQYF	TGTGCCAGCAGGTTAAGGGTGGGCGCAGATACGCAGTATTTT
.	15	TRBV5-1	TRBD1	TRBJ1-1	CASSLGDRGPTEAFF	TGCGCCAGCAGCTTGGGGGACAGGGGGCCCACTGAAGCTTTCTTT
few	14	TRBV4-1	TRBD1	TRBJ2-7	CASSQETGVDEQYF	TGCGCCAGCAGCCAAGAGACAGGGGTGGACGAGCAGTACTTC
.	17	TRBV19	.	TRBJ1-2	CASSIDAPRSPLYGYTF	TGTGCCAGTAGTATAGACGCCCCGCGGAGCCCCCTCTATGGCTACACCTTC
many	12	TRBV9	.	TRBJ2-7	CASSERNYEQYF	TGTGCCAGCAGCGAGCGCAACTACGAGCAGTACTTC
many	17	TRBV3-1	.	TRBJ2-5	CASSQELGGAKQETQYF	TGTGCCAGCAGCCAAGAGTTAGGAGGGGCCAAACAAGAGACCCAGTACTTC
many	13	TRBV29-1	.	TRBJ2-1	CSARTTSINEQFF	TGCAGCGCGAGGACTACCAGCATCAATGAGCAGTTCTTC
.	17	TRBV20-1	.	TRBJ1-4	CSARDTRGERTNEKLFF	TGCAGTGCTAGAGATACGCGGGGGGAGCGAACTAATGAAAAACTGTTTTTT
.	15	TRBV7-3	TRBD1	TRBJ2-5	CASSLRQGSQETQYF	TGTGCCAGCAGCTTAAGACAGGGGAGCCAAGAGACCCAGTACTTC
.	18	TRBV27	TRBD2	TRBJ2-7	CASSSPYPGLANSYEQYF	TGTGCCAGCAGTTCCCCATACCCCGGACTAGCGAACTCTTACGAGCAGTACTTC
many	15	TRBV7-9	.	TRBJ2-7	CASSLAPVGLYEQYF	TGTGCCAGCAGCTTAGCCCCAGTGGGGCTCTACGAGCAGTACTTC
.	18	TRBV2	TRBD2	TRBJ2-5	CASSETGVWTSGIETQYF	TGTGCCAGCAGTGAAACGGGTGTCTGGACTAGCGGGATCGAGACCCAGTACTTC
.	16	TRBV7-9	TRBD2	TRBJ2-5	CASSSGLAGWVETQYF	TGTGCCAGCAGCTCGGGACTAGCGGGATGGGTAGAGACCCAGTACTTC
.	13	TRBV5-1	.	TRBJ2-7	CASSLGGFSGQYF	TGCGCCAGCAGCTTGGGGGGTTTTAGTGGGCAGTACTTC
.	15	TRBV14	TRBD1	TRBJ2-7	CASSQGKGAAYEQYF	TGTGCCAGCAGCCAAGGCAAGGGGGCGGCCTACGAGCAGTACTTC
few	14	TRBV20-1	TRBD1	TRBJ2-7	CSAEAGTGGYEQYF	TGCAGTGCCGAGGCCGGGACAGGGGGATACGAGCAGTACTTC
many	13	TRBV6-5	.	TRBJ1-2	CASSYSKDSGYTF	TGTGCCAGCAGTTACTCGAAGGACTCTGGCTACACCTTC
.	12	TRBV2	.	TRBJ1-2	CASSERPGRIIF	TGTGCCAGCAGTGAGAGACCCGGACGGATTATCTTC
many	13	TRBV2	TRBD1	TRBJ1-2	CASSEGQYYGYTF	TGTGCCAGCAGTGAGGGACAGTACTATGGCTACACCTTC
many	14	TRBV2	.	TRBJ2-7	CASSARPTNYEQYF	TGTGCCAGCAGTGCTCGGCCAACTAACTACGAGCAGTACTTC
many	15	TRBV15	.	TRBJ1-1	CATSSFDSSNTEAFF	TGTGCCACCAGCAGCTTCGACAGTTCAAACACTGAAGCTTTCTTT
many	14	TRBV5-1	.	TRBJ2-3	CASSLGSSEDTQYF	TGCGCCAGCAGCTTGGGGTCTAGCGAAGATACGCAGTATTTT
.	15	TRBV7-8	.	TRBJ2-1	CASSNGTPTYNEQFF	TGTGCCAGCAGCAACGGGACCCCCACCTACAATGAGCAGTTCTTC
few	11	TRBV4-1	.	TRBJ1-6	CASSTSFTLHF	TGCGCCAGCAGCACCTCTTTCACCCTCCACTTT
many	13	TRBV11-2	.	TRBJ2-5	CASSRLGWETQYF	TGTGCCAGCAGCCGCCTTGGGTGGGAGACCCAGTACTTC
.	14	TRBV19	.	TRBJ1-2	CASTADRNNYGYTF	TGTGCCAGTACAGCGGACAGAAATAACTATGGCTACACCTTC
many	13	TRBV11-1	TRBD2	TRBJ2-1	CASSLAGGLEQFF	TGTGCCAGCAGCTTAGCGGGGGGACTAGAGCAGTTCTTC
many	15	TRBV12-3/TRBV12-4	TRBD2	TRBJ2-1	CASNQDSGSYNEQFF	TGTGCCAGCAATCAGGATAGCGGGTCCTACAATGAGCAGTTCTTC
few	13	TRBV29-1	TRBD2	TRBJ2-7	CSVVASGEYEQYF	TGCAGCGTTGTTGCCAGCGGGGAATACGAGCAGTACTTC